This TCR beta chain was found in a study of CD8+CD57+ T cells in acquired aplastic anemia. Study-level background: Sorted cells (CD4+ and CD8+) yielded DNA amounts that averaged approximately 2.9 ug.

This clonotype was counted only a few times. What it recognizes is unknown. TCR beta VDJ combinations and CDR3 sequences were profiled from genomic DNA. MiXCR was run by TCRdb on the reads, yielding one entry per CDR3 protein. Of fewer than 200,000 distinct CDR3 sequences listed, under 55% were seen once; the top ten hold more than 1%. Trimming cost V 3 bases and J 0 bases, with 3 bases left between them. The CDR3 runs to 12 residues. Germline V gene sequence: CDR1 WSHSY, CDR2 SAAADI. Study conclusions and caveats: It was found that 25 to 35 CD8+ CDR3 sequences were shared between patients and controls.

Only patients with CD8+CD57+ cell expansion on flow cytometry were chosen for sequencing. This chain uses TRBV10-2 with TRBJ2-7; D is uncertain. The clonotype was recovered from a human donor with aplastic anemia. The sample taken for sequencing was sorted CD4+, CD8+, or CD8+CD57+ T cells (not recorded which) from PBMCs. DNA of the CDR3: TGCGCCAGCAGTGATGGCTCCTACGAGCAGTACTTC. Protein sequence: CASSDGSYEQYF.